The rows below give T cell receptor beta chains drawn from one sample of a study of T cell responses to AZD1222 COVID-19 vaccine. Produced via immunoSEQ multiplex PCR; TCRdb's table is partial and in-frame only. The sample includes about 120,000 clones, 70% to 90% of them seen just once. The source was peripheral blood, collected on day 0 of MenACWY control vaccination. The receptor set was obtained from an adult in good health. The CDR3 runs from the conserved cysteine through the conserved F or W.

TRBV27	CASSLSASYGYTF
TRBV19	CASSTGQGAGQPQHF
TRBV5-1	CASSLGNSGGDDGYTF
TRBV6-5	CASSLRADQPQHF
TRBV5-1	CASSSGQGRATWETQYF
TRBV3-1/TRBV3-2	CASTSFTGRTEAFF
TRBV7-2	CASSQGGVGSNQPQHF
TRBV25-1	CASSESGTAGNTIYF
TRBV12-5	CASGFPASGPQETQYF
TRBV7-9	CASSFNPRLAVNYNEQFF
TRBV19	CASSIRILNTEAFF
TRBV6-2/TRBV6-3	CASSYSGGLEAFF
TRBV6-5	CASSYSAGGNQPQHF
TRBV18	CASSSTTGTGGRGYTF
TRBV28	CASSPTAGGVSTDTQYF
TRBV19	CASSIGTGSPYEQYF
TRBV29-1	CSVEDYRNNEQFF
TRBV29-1	CSVEKAGGEYGYTF
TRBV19	CASSDPGLRVPNYGYTF
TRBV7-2	CASSLAGNLGGQGELFF
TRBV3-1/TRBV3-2	CASSQVGAGYTF
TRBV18	CASSSQGAGTDTQYF
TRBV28	CASSFGRQGRNEQYF
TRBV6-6	CASSQPAGTGYGYTF
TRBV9	CASSVEVRGPYNEQFF
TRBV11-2	CASSPHEIYEQYF
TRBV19	CASVRTGEAFF
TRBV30	CAWSIGSANYGYTF
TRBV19	CASRAGGNGRQETQYF
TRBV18	CASSREGGNTEAFF
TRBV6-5	CASSRFENTEAFF
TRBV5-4	CASRAGLKYGYTF
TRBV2	CASSFERNSLSF
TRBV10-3	CAISEGQGGVSGNTIYF
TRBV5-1	CASSHVGTSLQETQYF
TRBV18	CASSPAGTAIAGNTIYF
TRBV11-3	CASSLDNRGNNEQFF
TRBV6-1	CASSEVGGAFTDTQYF
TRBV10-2	CASRGTEGATNEKLFF